This TCR beta chain was profiled in a study of blood T cell repertoires in COVID-19. Germline V gene lookup returns CDR1 MDHEN and CDR2 SYDVKM. The CDR3 loop spans 15 amino acids. V was pared by 5 bases and J by 5 bases, with 10 bases of the junction left unmatched. In the authors' methods: The authors estimated nucleated cell counts from reference gene primer amplification. Data came from immunoSEQ multiplex PCR; TCRdb stores just in-frame clones and leaves some out. V and J calls and clone size are copied from that table; D and trimming were computed from the DNA. The sample contains a few hundred thousand clones, over 85% of which appear only once.

Sequenced: peripheral blood. The receptor comes from a woman aged 25 to 39 with COVID-19, enrolled during active disease. This chain connects TRBV28 to TRBJ2-3; TRBD1 agrees at 7 bases. The CDR3 loop reads CASSLAGTAEDTQYF. CDR3 DNA: TGTGCCAGCAGTCTTGCCGGGACAGCGGAAGATACGCAGTATTTT.